This T cell receptor beta chain was captured by sequencing in a study of human T cells and chemical hapten exposure. Regarding the study as a whole: DPC sensitization did not alter TCRs above 1 in 1000 frequency. Relative to controls, expanded TCRs formed significantly more large CDR3 similarity clusters.

Trimming took 2 bases from V and 5 from J, leaving 14 bases between them. CDR1 SGHAT and CDR2 FQDESV come from the germline V gene (reference sequence). The CDR3 has 15 amino acids. Source study methods: Sequenced samples showed a median of approximately 96,000 TCRs each, with counts running from around 20,000 to 690,000. TCRdb itself ran the RACE reads through MiXCR, one entry per CDR3 protein. The V and J calls here are based on TCRdb, not the publication. The profile covers 99,000 or so distinct CDR3 sequences, with 10% to 14% appearing a single time and 3.1% taken by the ten largest. This clonotype was recorded many times. Its target is not known. Time point meaning: pre-sensitization, week 0. Treatment of the sample: therapeutic diphenylcyclopropenone sensitization with weekly scalp DPC.

V is TRBV11-1 and J is TRBJ2-3, with D maybe TRBD1 (7 bases). The TCR was taken from a woman aged 60-75 years with alopecia areata. Some clones in this sample may be carry-over from other donors' samples. The sample here was whole blood, taken in connection with sensitization to the hapten diphenylcyclopropenone (DPC). Written as DNA, the CDR3 is TGTGCCAGCAGCTTATCCGGAGGGGGCATAGATACGCAGTATTTT. Protein sequence: CASSLSGGGIDTQYF.